This T cell receptor beta chain is drawn from a study of cytomegalovirus exposure and HLA in healthy donors. The study, taken as a whole, reports: The study put roughly 160 TCR beta chains on its list as cytomegalovirus-associated.

Comment on this clone: Its matching antigen is unknown.

The PCR employed 60 Vbeta primers together with 13 Jbeta primers. This table comes from immunoSEQ multiplex PCR, and its TCRdb copy is limited to in-frame clones, with some not included. The sample lists over 90,000 clones, about four fifths occurring once. This CDR3 comprises 14 residues. From germline, CDR1 is MNHNY and CDR2 SVGAGI (reference sequence). With 4 bases removed from V and 3 bases from J, the gap between germline ends came to 13 bases. The gene calls are TRBV6-6 and TRBJ2-7; D might be TRBD1 (5 bases). The source is a woman in her 70s in good health and CMV-seropositive. Material: PBMCs. For the CDR3, the DNA is TGTGCCAGCAGTTTTGGGGTACAGGTCTACGAGCAGTACTTC. Translating it yields CASSFGVQVYEQYF.